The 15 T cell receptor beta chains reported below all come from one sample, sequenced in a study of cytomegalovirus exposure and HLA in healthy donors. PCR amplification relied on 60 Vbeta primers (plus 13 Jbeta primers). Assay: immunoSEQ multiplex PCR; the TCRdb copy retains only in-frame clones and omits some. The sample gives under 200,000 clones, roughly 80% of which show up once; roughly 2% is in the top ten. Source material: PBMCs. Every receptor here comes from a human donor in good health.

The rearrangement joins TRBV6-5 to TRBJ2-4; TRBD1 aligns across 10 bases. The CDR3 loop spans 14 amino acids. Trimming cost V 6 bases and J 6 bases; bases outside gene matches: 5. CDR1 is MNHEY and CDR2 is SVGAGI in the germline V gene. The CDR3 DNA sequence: TGTGCCAGCAGGAAGGACAGGGGGATAAACATTCAGTACTTC. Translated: CASRKDRGINIQYF.

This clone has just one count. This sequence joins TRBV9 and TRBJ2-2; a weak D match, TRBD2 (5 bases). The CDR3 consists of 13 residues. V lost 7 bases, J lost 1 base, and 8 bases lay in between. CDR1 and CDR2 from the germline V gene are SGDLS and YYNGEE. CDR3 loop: CASGAGNTGELFF. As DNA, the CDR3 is TGTGCCAGCGGTGCGGGGAACACCGGGGAGCTGTTTTTT.

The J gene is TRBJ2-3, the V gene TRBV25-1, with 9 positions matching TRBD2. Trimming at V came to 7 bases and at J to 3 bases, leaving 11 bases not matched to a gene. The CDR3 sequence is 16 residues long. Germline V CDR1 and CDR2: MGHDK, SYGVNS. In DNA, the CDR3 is TGTGCCAGCACCAGCGGGGGGCGAGGGGTGACAGATACGCAGTATTTT. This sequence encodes CASTSGGRGVTDTQYF.

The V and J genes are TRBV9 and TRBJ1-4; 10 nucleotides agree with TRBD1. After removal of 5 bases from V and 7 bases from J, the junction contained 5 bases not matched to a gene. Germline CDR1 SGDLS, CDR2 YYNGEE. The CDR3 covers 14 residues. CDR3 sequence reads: CASSNRDRGEKLFF. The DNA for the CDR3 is TGTGCCAGCAGTAACCGGGACAGGGGTGAAAAACTGTTTTTT.

The CDR3 here is CASSFAGPRNEQFF. The CDR3 region has the DNA TGTGCCAGCAGTTTTGCGGGGCCCCGTAATGAGCAGTTCTTC. The V call is TRBV27, the J call TRBJ2-1; a weak D match, TRBD2 (6 bases). CDR3 length: 14 amino acids. V lost 3 bases to trimming and J lost 7 bases, with 13 bases between them. Per germline, CDR1 MNHEY and CDR2 SMNVEV (reference sequence).

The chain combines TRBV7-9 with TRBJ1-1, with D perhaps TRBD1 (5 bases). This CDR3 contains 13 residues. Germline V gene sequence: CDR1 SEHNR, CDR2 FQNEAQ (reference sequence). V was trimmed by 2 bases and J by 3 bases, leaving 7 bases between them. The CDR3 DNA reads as TGTGCCAGCAGCTTAAGCAGGGACACTGAAGCTTTCTTT. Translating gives CASSLSRDTEAFF.

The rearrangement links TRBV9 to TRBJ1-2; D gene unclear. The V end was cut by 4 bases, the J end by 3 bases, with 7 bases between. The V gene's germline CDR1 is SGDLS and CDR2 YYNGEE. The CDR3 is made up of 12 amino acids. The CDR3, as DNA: TGTGCCAGCAGCACTCGATACTATGGCTACACCTTC. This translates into CASSTRYYGYTF.

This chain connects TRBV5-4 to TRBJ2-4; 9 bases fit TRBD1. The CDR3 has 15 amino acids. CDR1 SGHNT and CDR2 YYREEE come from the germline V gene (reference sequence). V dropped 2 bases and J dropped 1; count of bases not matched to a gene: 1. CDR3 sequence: CASSLGQGAKNIQYF. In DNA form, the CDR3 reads TGTGCCAGCAGCTTAGGACAGGGGGCCAAAAACATTCAGTACTTC.

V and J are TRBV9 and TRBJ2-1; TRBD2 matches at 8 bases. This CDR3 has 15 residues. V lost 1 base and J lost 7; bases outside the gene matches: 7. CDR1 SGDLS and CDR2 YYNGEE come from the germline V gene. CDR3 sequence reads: CASSVTGGPRNEQFF. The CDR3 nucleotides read TGTGCCAGCAGCGTAACGGGGGGGCCGCGGAATGAGCAGTTCTTC.

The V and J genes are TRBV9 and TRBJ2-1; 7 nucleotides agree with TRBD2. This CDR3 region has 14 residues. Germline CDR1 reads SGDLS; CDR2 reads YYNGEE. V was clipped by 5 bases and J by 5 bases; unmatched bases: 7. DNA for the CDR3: TGTGCCAGCAGTTTGGGGGGGAGGGACAATGAGCAGTTCTTC. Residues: CASSLGGRDNEQFF.

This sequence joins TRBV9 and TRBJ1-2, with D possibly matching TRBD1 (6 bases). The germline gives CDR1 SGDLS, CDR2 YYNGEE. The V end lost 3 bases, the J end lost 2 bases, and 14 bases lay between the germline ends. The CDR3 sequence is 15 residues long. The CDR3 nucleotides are TGTGCCAGCAGCGGCGAAAACAGGGAAAACTATGGCTACACCTTC. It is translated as CASSGENRENYGYTF. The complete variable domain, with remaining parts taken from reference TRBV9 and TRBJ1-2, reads DSGVTQTPKHLITATGQRVTLRCSPRSGDLSVYWYQQSLDQGLQFLIQYYNGEERAKGNILERFSAQQFPDLHSELNLSSLELGDSALYFCASSGENRENYGYTFGSGTRLTVV.

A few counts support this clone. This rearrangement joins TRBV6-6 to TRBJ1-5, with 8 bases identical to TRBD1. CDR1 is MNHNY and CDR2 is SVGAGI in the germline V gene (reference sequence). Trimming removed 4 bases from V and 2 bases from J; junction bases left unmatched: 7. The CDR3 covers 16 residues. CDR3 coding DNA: TGTGCCAGCAGTTCCCCGGACAGGGTCGGCAATCAGCCCCAGCATTTT. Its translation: CASSSPDRVGNQPQHF.

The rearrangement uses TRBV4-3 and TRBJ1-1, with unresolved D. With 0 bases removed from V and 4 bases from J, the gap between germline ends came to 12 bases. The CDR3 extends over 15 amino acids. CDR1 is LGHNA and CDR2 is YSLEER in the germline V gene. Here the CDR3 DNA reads TGCGCCAGCAGCCAAGAGTTTCTAGGGAGCACTGAAGCTTTCTTT. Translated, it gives CASSQEFLGSTEAFF.

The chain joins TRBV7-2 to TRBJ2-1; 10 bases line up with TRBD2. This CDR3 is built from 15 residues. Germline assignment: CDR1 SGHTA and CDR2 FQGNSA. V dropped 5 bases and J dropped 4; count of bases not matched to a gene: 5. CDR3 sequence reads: CASSRTSGNYNEQFF. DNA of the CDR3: TGTGCCAGCAGCCGAACTAGCGGGAATTACAATGAGCAGTTCTTC.

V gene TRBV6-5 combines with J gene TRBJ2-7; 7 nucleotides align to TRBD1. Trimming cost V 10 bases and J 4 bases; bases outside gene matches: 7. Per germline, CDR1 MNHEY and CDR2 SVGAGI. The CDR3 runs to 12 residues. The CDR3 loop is CATSPDRYEQYF. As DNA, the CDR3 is TGTGCCACCTCACCGGACAGGTACGAGCAGTACTTC.